The 30 T cell receptor beta chains given below trace back to one sample, sequenced in a study of blood T cell repertoires in COVID-19. The protocol was immunoSEQ multiplex PCR, while the TCRdb copy is restricted to in-frame clones and leaves out a portion. The table has 88,000 or so clones, 86% seen once. Sequenced: peripheral blood. These receptors were obtained from a man aged 55 to 69 with acute or convalescent COVID-19.

The rearrangement links TRBV6-5 to TRBJ2-5; the D is unclear. Germline assignment: CDR1 MNHEY and CDR2 SVGAGI. CDR3 length: 10 residues. The V and J ends lost 6 bases and 7 bases respectively, with 6 bases between them. In nucleotides, the CDR3 is TGTGCCAGCAGAGAGGTGACCCAGTACTTC. Translated: CASREVTQYF.

The rearrangement links TRBV19 to TRBJ1-1; weak D call: TRBD1 (5 bases). Deletions cut 6 bases from V and 1 base from J, with 9 bases between. The CDR3 has 13 amino acids. Germline V lookup: CDR1 LNHDA, CDR2 SQIVND (reference sequence). The CDR3 DNA sequence: TGTGCCAGTAGGTCCGACAGGAACACTGAAGCTTTCTTT. Its protein product is CASRSDRNTEAFF.

This clone has a single count. The chain combines TRBV6-2 or TRBV6-3 with TRBJ1-5; D not certain. Trimming removed 2 bases from V and 8 bases from J, with 10 bases in between. Germline V gives CDR1 MNHEY, CDR2 SVGEGT. CDR3 length: 13 amino acids. The CDR3: CASSYPLREPQHF. The CDR3 DNA follows: TGTGCCAGCAGTTACCCCCTGAGGGAGCCCCAGCATTTT.

The table lists this clone with a few counts. The CDR3 protein is CASSQSGLGENEQFF. The DNA of the CDR3 is TGTGCCAGCAGCCAATCGGGACTAGGGGAGAATGAGCAGTTCTTC. This chain joins TRBV7-9 and TRBJ2-1; 8 bases are a match to TRBD2. V trimming: 5 bases; J trimming: 7 bases; junction bases outside the gene matches: 10. This CDR3 contains 15 residues. Per germline, CDR1 SEHNR and CDR2 FQNEAQ (reference sequence). Variable domain in full (rest from reference TRBV7-9 and TRBJ2-1): DTGVSQNPRHKITKRGQNVTFRCDPISEHNRLYWYRQTLGQGPEFLTYFQNEAQLEKSRLLSDRFSAERPKGSFSTLEIQRTEQGDSAMYLCASSQSGLGENEQFFGPGTRLTVL.

The rearrangement joins TRBV7-2 to TRBJ2-2; 8 positions match TRBD2. Germline trimming cut 5 bases from V and 5 bases from J; bases unmatched to any gene: 4. This CDR3 is 14 amino acids long. Per germline, CDR1 SGHTA and CDR2 FQGNSA. CDR3 sequence (DNA): TGTGCCAGCAGCCTTAGCGGGGTGACCGGGGAGCTGTTTTTT. Translated: CASSLSGVTGELFF.

The chain has TRBV4-3 and TRBJ2-3, with a tentative D call TRBD2 (6 bases). CDR3 length: 17 amino acids. V lost 0 bases to trimming and J lost 6 bases, with 19 bases between them. Germline V gene data show CDR1 as LGHNA and CDR2 as YSLEER. CDR3 sequence reads: CASSQELFGTGRDTQYF. The CDR3, as DNA: TGCGCCAGCAGCCAAGAATTATTTGGGACTGGACGCGATACGCAGTATTTT.

This chain uses TRBV5-6 with TRBJ2-3, with 7 bases that match TRBD2. Germline lookup yields CDR1 SGHDT and CDR2 YYEEEE. This CDR3 spans 18 amino acids. With V trimmed by 1 base and J by 0 bases, 11 bases remained unmatched. CDR3: CASSLRGLLAESTDTQYF. In nucleotides, the CDR3 is TGTGCCAGCAGCTTGCGGGGACTTCTAGCGGAAAGCACAGATACGCAGTATTTT.

This clone was seen only once. The chain has TRBV5-1 and TRBJ2-5; 13 positions agree with TRBD2. The CDR3 spans 16 residues. Germline V gene lookup returns CDR1 SGHRS and CDR2 YFSETQ. V shed 1 base and J 5 bases; nucleotides not matched to a gene: 5. The CDR3, as DNA: TGCGCCAGCAGCTTGACTAGCGGGAGGGCCCTTGAGACCCAGTACTTC. Amino acid sequence: CASSLTSGRALETQYF.

The chain carries TRBV19 and TRBJ1-2, with unresolved D. V lost 2 bases, J lost 4 bases, and 23 bases lay in between. Looked up from germline, CDR1 is LNHDA and CDR2 is SQIVND (reference sequence). The CDR3 is 18 amino acids. CDR3 coding DNA: TGTGCCAGTAGTATATGGTCCGCCTCCGGGGTTTCGATCTATGGCTACACCTTC. The encoded protein is CASSIWSASGVSIYGYTF.

This clone was recorded once. J is TRBJ1-3 and V is TRBV29-1; D not certain. Trimming stripped 7 bases from V and 1 base from J, with 5 bases between. CDR3 length: 11 amino acids. Germline V gene lookup returns CDR1 SQVTM and CDR2 ANQGSEA. The CDR3 region has the DNA TGCAGCGCCGGGTCTGGAAACACCATATATTTT. It is translated as CSAGSGNTIYF.

The chain is built from TRBV6-2 or TRBV6-3 and TRBJ1-1; perhaps TRBD1 as D (6 bases). The CDR3 runs to 15 residues. In germline, CDR1 is MNHEY, CDR2 SVGEGT. V gave up 6 bases and J gave up 4 bases, with 18 bases separating them. CDR3 protein: CASSSFGAGVTEAFF. CDR3 in DNA: TGTGCCAGCAGCTCGTTTGGGGCAGGGGTCACTGAAGCTTTCTTT.

This clone was picked up a small number of times. The chain combines TRBV5-5 with TRBJ1-2; D ambiguous. This CDR3 region has 14 residues. Trimming left V 6 bases short and J 1 base short, with 13 bases between. The germline CDR1 and CDR2 sequences are SGHKS and YYEKEE (reference sequence). Here the CDR3 DNA reads TGTGCCAGCACCAATGGTGGCAGTAACTATGGCTACACCTTC. Its translation: CASTNGGSNYGYTF.

The V call is TRBV27, the J call TRBJ1-2, with 8 bases that match TRBD1. There are 14 residues in the CDR3. Unmatched junction bases numbered 8, after V lost 6 bases and J lost 5 bases. Germline-derived CDR1 and CDR2 are MNHEY and SMNVEV (reference sequence). This chain's CDR3 is CASRPRDRLYGYTF. CDR3 in DNA: TGTGCCAGCAGACCCAGGGACAGGTTGTATGGCTACACCTTC.

Only one count was recorded for this clone. The chain combines TRBV7-2 with TRBJ1-5; 7 bases match TRBD1. Germline CDR1 and CDR2: SGHTA and FQGNSA. The CDR3 length is 13 residues. Unmatched junction bases numbered 2, after V lost 5 bases and J lost 4 bases. CDR3 amino acids: CASSRDRNQPQHF. CDR3 bases: TGTGCCAGCAGCCGGGACAGAAATCAGCCCCAGCATTTT.

The chain links TRBV18 to TRBJ2-5, with TRBD2 matching over 11 bases. The germline CDR1 and CDR2 sequences are KGHSH and LQKENI. With V trimmed by 4 bases and J by 5 bases, 18 bases remained unmatched. The CDR3 has 19 amino acids. The CDR3 protein is CASSLERLAGGARLETQYF. The CDR3 coding sequence is TGTGCCAGCTCACTGGAAAGGCTAGCGGGGGGCGCTCGGTTGGAGACCCAGTACTTC.

CDR3 sequence (DNA): TGTGCCAGTAGTGAAAGACAGGGGGGGAACACTGAAGCTTTCTTT. Translating it yields CASSERQGGNTEAFF. This chain links TRBV19 with TRBJ1-1, with 9 bases that match TRBD1. V lost 5 bases and J lost 1; bases outside the gene matches: 5. CDR1 and CDR2 (germline): LNHDA, SQIVND (reference sequence). This CDR3 is built from 15 residues.

This clone appeared a few times. The chain couples TRBV7-8 to TRBJ1-3, with D unclear. The ends were cut back, 5 bases at V and 0 bases at J, with 8 bases in the middle. Germline V CDR1 and CDR2: SGHVS, FQNEAQ. The CDR3 extends over 14 amino acids. The CDR3 DNA sequence: TGTGCCAGCAGCCAACAGAGCTCTGGAAACACCATATATTTT. It codes for CASSQQSSGNTIYF.

This rearrangement joins TRBV3-1 (or the pseudogene TRBV3-2) to TRBJ2-7; 12 nucleotides align to TRBD2. This CDR3 has 15 amino acids. The germline CDR1 and CDR2 sequences are LGHDT and YNNKEL (reference sequence). V shed 4 bases and J 3 bases; nucleotides not matched to a gene: 4. CDR3 residues: CASSLRTSGNYEQYF. CDR3 DNA sequence: TGTGCCAGCAGCCTACGGACTAGCGGGAACTACGAGCAGTACTTC.

This chain uses TRBV3-1 (or the pseudogene TRBV3-2) with TRBJ1-1; D perhaps matches TRBD1 (5 bases). The V end lost 1 base, the J end lost 0 bases, and 6 bases lay between the germline ends. The CDR3 spans 14 residues. CDR1 and CDR2 (germline): LGHDT, YNNKEL (reference sequence). As DNA, the CDR3 is TGTGCCAGCAGCCAAGGCAGGGTGAACACTGAAGCTTTCTTT. It codes for CASSQGRVNTEAFF.

Only a few counts were recorded for this clone. The J gene is TRBJ1-5, the V gene TRBV7-9; D gene unclear. Germline lookup yields CDR1 SEHNR and CDR2 FQNEAQ (reference sequence). The CDR3 consists of 16 residues. V gave up 1 base and J gave up 1 base, with 11 bases separating them. The CDR3 DNA follows: TGTGCCAGCAGCTTAGTTTCGGGAGGAAGCAATCAGCCCCAGCATTTT. Protein sequence: CASSLVSGGSNQPQHF.

The chain uses TRBV7-2 and TRBJ2-2, with D possibly matching TRBD2 (5 bases). CDR3 length equals 14 residues. CDR1 SGHTA and CDR2 FQGNSA come from the germline V gene. V lost 5 bases to trimming and J lost 7 bases, with 14 bases between them. For the CDR3, the DNA is TGTGCCAGCAGCCTCAAGAGGGTGGGCGGGGAGCTGTTTTTT. As protein: CASSLKRVGGELFF.

V and J are TRBV21-1 and TRBJ1-6; TRBD1 is the table's D call and was not checked against the DNA. TRBV21-1 is listed as a pseudogene. This CDR3 has 15 residues. The CDR3 nucleotides are TGTGCCACTCTTGCCGGGGACAGGCCAAATTCACCCCTCCACTTT. It is translated as CATLAGDRPNSPLHF.

V gene TRBV19 combines with J gene TRBJ1-2, with TRBD1 matching over 10 bases. CDR3 length: 14 amino acids. V gave up 9 bases and J gave up 3 bases; unmatched junction bases: 7. Per the germline V gene, CDR1 is LNHDA and CDR2 is SQIVND (reference sequence). Here the CDR3 reads CASRVTGGHYGYTF. Here the CDR3 DNA reads TGTGCCAGCCGCGTGACAGGGGGCCACTATGGCTACACCTTC.

This chain uses TRBV7-9 with TRBJ2-5; 7 bases fit TRBD1. Germline CDR1 SEHNR, CDR2 FQNEAQ (reference sequence). The CDR3 covers 14 residues. V was clipped by 3 bases and J by 1 base; unmatched bases: 2. The DNA for the CDR3 is TGTGCCAGCAGCTTTGGGACAGCCCAAGAGACCCAGTACTTC. As protein: CASSFGTAQETQYF.

This chain connects TRBV19 to TRBJ2-5, with D maybe TRBD2 (6 bases). Germline V gene data show CDR1 as LNHDA and CDR2 as SQIVND (reference sequence). V lost 2 bases to trimming and J lost 3 bases, with 19 bases between them. This CDR3 is 17 amino acids long. The CDR3 nucleotides read TGTGCCAGTAGTATAAACGCCGTTGGGCGGGGAAAAGAGACCCAGTACTTC. Encoded protein: CASSINAVGRGKETQYF.

The sample holds a few counts of this clone. V and J are TRBV6-2 or TRBV6-3 and TRBJ1-2, with 7 bases identical to TRBD1. CDR1 is MNHEY and CDR2 is SVGEGT in the germline V gene. This CDR3 spans 13 amino acids. J was trimmed by 7 bases and V by 6 bases; bases with no gene match: 8. The CDR3 region is CASSIDRVGGYTF. The CDR3 bases are TGTGCCAGCAGCATCGACAGGGTTGGTGGCTACACCTTC.

The chain uses TRBV7-8 and TRBJ2-1, with 7 bases fitting TRBD1. V dropped 7 bases and J dropped 3; count of bases not matched to a gene: 6. From germline, CDR1 is SGHVS and CDR2 FQNEAQ. This CDR3 region has 14 residues. This CDR3 reads CASTRGGSYNEQFF. The CDR3, as DNA: TGTGCCAGCACCCGAGGGGGCAGCTACAATGAGCAGTTCTTC.

The rearrangement links TRBV5-4 to TRBJ1-6; TRBD1 agrees at 8 bases. CDR3 length: 17 amino acids. V was clipped by 0 bases and J by 0 bases; unmatched bases: 2. Germline V gene data show CDR1 as SGHNT and CDR2 as YYREEE (reference sequence). CDR3 in amino acids: CASSLVQGASYNSPLHF. The CDR3 coding sequence is TGTGCCAGCAGCTTGGTTCAGGGGGCCTCCTATAATTCACCCCTCCACTTT.

The chain employs TRBV3-1 (or the pseudogene TRBV3-2) and TRBJ1-3; D gene ambiguous. The CDR3 is 13 residues long. Trimming shortened V by 3 bases and J by 3 bases, and 6 bases separated the two germline ends. Germline V CDR1 and CDR2: LGHDT, YNNKEL (reference sequence). The CDR3 sequence is CASSQGGGNTIYF. CDR3 in DNA: TGTGCCAGCAGCCAGGGAGGTGGAAACACCATATATTTT.

This clone turned up a few times. The CDR3, as DNA: TGTGCCAGCAGCTTTAGTTTTAAGGACAGGCGGATTCATGGCTACACCTTC. It codes for CASSFSFKDRRIHGYTF. The J gene is TRBJ1-2, the V gene TRBV5-6; TRBD1 aligns across 7 bases. V was clipped by 2 bases and J by 6 bases; unmatched bases: 16. From germline, CDR1 is SGHDT and CDR2 YYEEEE. The CDR3 is 17 amino acids.